A single sample is the source of the 26 T cell receptor beta chains below, sequenced in a study of blood T cell repertoires in COVID-19 (dated by TCRdb to the early 2020s). Library construction relied on the immunoSEQ multiplex PCR assay. This is the immuneACCESS table as TCRdb keeps it, with only in-frame sequences that have V and J called. A part of the clones is gone; compared with another copy, unresolved V genes explain less than half, and the rest is unexplained. The sample records about 230,000 clones, approximately 84% of which are singletons. The ten top clones hold roughly 7.9% of the sample. Sequencing used peripheral blood. The source of these receptors is a woman older than 75 with acute or convalescent COVID-19.

The rearrangement uses TRBV7-2 and TRBJ2-1, with TRBD2 matching over 9 bases. There are 14 residues in the CDR3. From germline, CDR1 is SGHTA and CDR2 FQGNSA. V lost 7 bases to trimming and J lost 3 bases; unmatched junction nucleotides: 4. In DNA form, the CDR3 reads TGTGCCAGCACCCCGACTAGCGGCTACAATGAGCAGTTCTTC. Encoded protein: CASTPTSGYNEQFF.

This clone was counted only a few times. This chain links TRBV18 with TRBJ1-5; a weak D match, TRBD1 (6 bases). The CDR3 covers 16 residues. CDR1 and CDR2 (germline): KGHSH, LQKENI. The V end lost 6 bases, the J end lost 5 bases, and 20 bases lay between the germline ends. The CDR3 bases are TGTGCCAGCTCCATTGATACAGGACGGACAGATCAGCCCCAGCATTTT. This codes for CASSIDTGRTDQPQHF.

CDR3 in amino acids: CASSSGLRGTGELFF. In DNA form, the CDR3 reads TGTGCCAGCAGCTCAGGACTGCGGGGCACCGGGGAGCTGTTTTTT. The J gene is TRBJ2-2, the V gene TRBV13; D perhaps matches TRBD2 (6 bases). The length of the CDR3 is 15 residues. V lost 4 bases, J lost 4 bases, and 13 bases lay in between. Per germline, CDR1 PRHDT and CDR2 FYEKMQ (reference sequence).

This clone was recorded many times. The V call is TRBV13, the J call TRBJ2-7, with D perhaps TRBD2 (6 bases). The length of the CDR3 is 15 residues. Trimming removed 5 bases from V and 5 bases from J, with 19 bases in between. Germline CDR1 reads PRHDT; CDR2 reads FYEKMQ (reference sequence). The DNA of the CDR3 is TGTGCCAGCAGCATTCAGCCGGGACTCCCTAACGAGCAGTACTTC. Its translation: CASSIQPGLPNEQYF.

The V and J genes are TRBV28 and TRBJ2-7; 12 nucleotides match TRBD2. The V gene end was trimmed by 5 bases and the J gene end by 3 bases; junction bases not matched to a gene: 5. Germline V CDR1 and CDR2: MDHEN, SYDVKM. CDR3 length equals 15 residues. In nucleotides, the CDR3 is TGTGCCAGCAGTCCCGGACTAGCGGGAAACTACGAGCAGTACTTC. This gives the protein CASSPGLAGNYEQYF.

J is TRBJ2-7 and V is TRBV18, with D perhaps matching TRBD1 (6 bases). The CDR3 is 14 amino acids. V was trimmed by 3 bases and J by 6 bases, leaving 15 bases between them. Germline CDR1 KGHSH, CDR2 LQKENI. CDR3 sequence (DNA): TGTGCCAGCTCACCGCTACAACAGGGATCCGAGCAGTACTTC. Protein sequence: CASSPLQQGSEQYF.

The chain has TRBV7-2 and TRBJ2-5, with a tentative D call TRBD2 (5 bases). The CDR3 spans 15 residues. V shed 3 bases and J shed 4 bases, with 15 bases lying between them. Germline V lookup: CDR1 SGHTA, CDR2 FQGNSA. This CDR3 is CASSFQTGVGETQYF. The CDR3 bases are TGTGCCAGCAGCTTTCAAACCGGGGTGGGAGAGACCCAGTACTTC.

The V gene is TRBV5-5, the J gene TRBJ1-1; D gene ambiguous. This CDR3 has 13 amino acids. V gave up 6 bases and J gave up 4 bases, with 13 bases separating them. Germline values: CDR1 SGHKS, CDR2 YYEKEE (reference sequence). CDR3 bases: TGTGCCAGCACCCTGATATCGGGCACTGAAGCTTTCTTT. As protein: CASTLISGTEAFF. The whole variable domain, filled in from reference TRBV5-5 and TRBJ1-1, reads DAGVTQSPTHLIKTRGQQVTLRCSPISGHKSVSWYQQVLGQGPQFIFQYYEKEERGRGNFPDRFSARQFPNYSSELNVNALLLGDSALYLCASTLISGTEAFFGQGTRLTVV.

The rearrangement joins TRBV24-1 to TRBJ2-7, with 7 nucleotides matching TRBD2. The CDR3 sequence is 16 residues long. The germline CDR1 and CDR2 sequences are KGHDR and SFDVKD. V lost 9 bases, J lost 4 bases, and 17 bases stayed unmatched. CDR3 bases: TGTGCCACCCACACTCCAATGGGAGGGAGGAGGTACGAGCAGTACTTC. Translated: CATHTPMGGRRYEQYF.

The rearrangement uses TRBV7-6 and TRBJ2-1; D not certain. Germline CDR1 SGHVS, CDR2 FNYEAQ. V lost 0 bases to trimming and J lost 2 bases, with 8 bases between them. The length of the CDR3 is 15 residues. The CDR3 region is CASSLASGTYNEQFF. The CDR3 DNA sequence: TGTGCCAGCAGCTTAGCGTCGGGTACCTACAATGAGCAGTTCTTC. Full variable domain (remainder filled in from reference TRBV7-6 and TRBJ2-1): GAGVSQSPRYKVTKRGQDVALRCDPISGHVSLYWYRQALGQGPEFLTYFNYEAQQDKSGLPNDRFSAERPEGSISTLTIQRTEQRDSAMYRCASSLASGTYNEQFFGPGTRLTVL.

The gene calls are TRBV6-5 and TRBJ1-2, with unresolved D. Trimming cost V 10 bases and J 0 bases, with 12 bases left between them. CDR1 and CDR2 (germline): MNHEY, SVGAGI. CDR3 length: 13 amino acids. The CDR3 here is CATQRWPNYGYTF. In nucleotides, the CDR3 is TGTGCCACCCAGCGGTGGCCTAACTATGGCTACACCTTC.

The chain couples TRBV29-1 to TRBJ1-1; 9 positions match TRBD1. Per germline, CDR1 SQVTM and CDR2 ANQGSEA. Unmatched junction bases numbered 3, after V lost 4 bases and J lost 0 bases. CDR3 length: 14 residues. In DNA, the CDR3 is TGCAGCGTTGCCCGGGACAGGGTGAACACTGAAGCTTTCTTT. Residues: CSVARDRVNTEAFF.

The DNA of the CDR3 is TGTGCCAGCAGCTTTCGCCCCGGGACTACCGTAGGCAATGAGCAGTTCTTC. Its translation is CASSFRPGTTVGNEQFF. The V gene is TRBV9, the J gene TRBJ2-1, with 7 bases aligning to TRBD2. Germline values: CDR1 SGDLS, CDR2 YYNGEE. The CDR3 loop spans 17 amino acids. V lost 4 bases and J lost 6; bases outside the gene matches: 16.

A few counts support this clone. The chain has TRBV5-8 and TRBJ1-5; D possibly corresponds to TRBD1 (6 bases). CDR1 is SGHTS and CDR2 is YDEGEE in the germline V gene. The CDR3 totals 15 residues. The V end was cut by 4 bases, the J end by 0 bases, with 11 bases between. This chain's CDR3 is CASSRPGVSNQPQHF. The CDR3 nucleotides are TGTGCCAGCAGCCGCCCAGGGGTTAGCAATCAGCCCCAGCATTTT.

The chain joins TRBV5-1 to TRBJ2-5; TRBD2 matches at 9 bases. This CDR3 is built from 16 residues. Germline V lookup: CDR1 SGHRS, CDR2 YFSETQ. With 3 bases clipped from V and 0 bases from J, the junction kept 6 bases outside the gene matches. This CDR3 is CASSSSGANYQETQYF. The CDR3 DNA sequence: TGCGCCAGCAGCTCTAGCGGGGCCAACTACCAAGAGACCCAGTACTTC.

The chain is built from TRBV19 and TRBJ2-2; TRBD2 matches at 7 bases. The ends lost 3 bases at V and 4 bases at J; junction bases unmatched: 5. Germline V gene data show CDR1 as LNHDA and CDR2 as SQIVND (reference sequence). The CDR3 is 15 residues long. The CDR3 loop reads CASSIAGAPTGELFF. CDR3 sequence (DNA): TGTGCCAGTAGTATCGCGGGAGCCCCCACCGGGGAGCTGTTTTTT.

The chain links TRBV10-3 to TRBJ2-7; TRBD2 aligns across 11 bases. The CDR3 runs 13 residues. Germline values: CDR1 ENHRY, CDR2 SYGVKD. With 9 bases clipped from V and 4 bases from J, the junction kept 5 bases outside the gene matches. In DNA form, the CDR3 reads TGTGCCATGGGCACTAGCGGGAGTTACGAGCAGTACTTC. It yields the protein CAMGTSGSYEQYF.

The rearrangement links TRBV6-5 to TRBJ2-1, with 7 bases fitting TRBD1. The CDR3 runs 15 residues. J was trimmed by 4 bases and V by 5 bases; bases with no gene match: 8. The germline V gene has CDR1 MNHEY and CDR2 SVGAGI. The CDR3 region has the DNA TGTGCCAGCAGTCCTCAAGGACAGGTTTACAATGAGCAGTTCTTC. Translation: CASSPQGQVYNEQFF.

J is TRBJ2-3 and V is TRBV6-5; 7 nucleotides line up with TRBD1. CDR1 and CDR2 from the germline V gene are MNHEY and SVGAGI. J was trimmed by 3 bases and V by 7 bases; bases with no gene match: 7. The CDR3 totals 14 residues. CDR3 sequence reads: CASIRGGQTDTQYF. In DNA, the CDR3 is TGTGCCAGCATTCGAGGGGGCCAGACAGATACGCAGTATTTT.

The rearrangement joins TRBV5-1 to TRBJ2-2; D is uncertain. V was shortened by 0 bases and J by 7 bases, with 13 bases between the two germline ends. Germline V gene lookup returns CDR1 SGHRS and CDR2 YFSETQ. CDR3 length: 15 residues. The DNA of the CDR3 is TGCGCCAGCAGCTTGGTCACAGCCGTTGACGGGGAGCTGTTTTTT. This gives the protein CASSLVTAVDGELFF.

In this sample, this clone turned up a few times. This chain uses TRBV7-9 with TRBJ1-4; 8 bases line up with TRBD1. The CDR3 spans 18 residues. V shed 1 base and J 0 bases; nucleotides not matched to a gene: 7. In germline, CDR1 is SEHNR, CDR2 FQNEAQ (reference sequence). CDR3 coding DNA: TGTGCCAGCAGCTTAGGGGCGACAGGGGCAACAACTAATGAAAAACTGTTTTTT. It specifies CASSLGATGATTNEKLFF.

This chain joins TRBV5-8 and TRBJ2-7; 10 bases agree with TRBD1. CDR1 SGHTS and CDR2 YDEGEE come from the germline V gene. The CDR3 has 14 amino acids. The V gene end was trimmed by 2 bases and the J gene end by 6 bases; junction bases not matched to a gene: 5. CDR3 DNA sequence: TGTGCCAGCAGCTTTGGGACAGGGGTTACCGAGCAGTACTTC. This encodes CASSFGTGVTEQYF.

In its sample, this clone was seen once. The chain combines TRBV28 with TRBJ1-2, with D possibly matching TRBD1 (6 bases). The germline V gene has CDR1 MDHEN and CDR2 SYDVKM. There are 14 residues in the CDR3. V was pared by 4 bases and J by 4 bases, with 13 bases between. The CDR3 bases are TGTGCCAGCAGTTCCACAGGGCGGGTCTATGGCTACACCTTC. This sequence encodes CASSSTGRVYGYTF.

The genes are TRBV7-9 and TRBJ2-7; D remains unclear. Trimming took 6 bases from V and 2 from J, leaving 17 bases between them. CDR3 size: 15 residues. Germline CDR1 reads SEHNR; CDR2 reads FQNEAQ (reference sequence). The CDR3 protein is CASSFFEAVAYEQYF. DNA of the CDR3: TGTGCCAGCAGTTTTTTTGAGGCAGTTGCCTACGAGCAGTACTTC.

The V and J genes are TRBV3-1 (or the pseudogene TRBV3-2) and TRBJ2-2, with 10 bases matching TRBD2. The junction had 7 bases not matched to a gene; V was cut back by 1 base and J by 2 bases. CDR1 and CDR2 (germline): LGHDT, YNNKEL (reference sequence). This CDR3 spans 18 amino acids. In DNA form, the CDR3 reads TGTGCCAGCAGCCAAGCGGCCGGGACTAGCGACAACACCGGGGAGCTGTTTTTT. Translating it yields CASSQAAGTSDNTGELFF.

This clone turned up a few times. The gene calls are TRBV7-9 and TRBJ2-7, with TRBD1 matching over 8 bases. Trimming at V came to 2 bases and at J to 3 bases, leaving 6 bases not matched to a gene. The length of the CDR3 is 15 residues. Germline values: CDR1 SEHNR, CDR2 FQNEAQ (reference sequence). The CDR3 spells CASSLMGQEGYEQYF. The CDR3 DNA follows: TGTGCCAGCAGCTTAATGGGACAGGAAGGCTACGAGCAGTACTTC. Full variable domain (remainder filled in from reference TRBV7-9 and TRBJ2-7): DTGVSQNPRHKITKRGQNVTFRCDPISEHNRLYWYRQTLGQGPEFLTYFQNEAQLEKSRLLSDRFSAERPKGSFSTLEIQRTEQGDSAMYLCASSLMGQEGYEQYFGPGTRLTVT.